The clone carrying this T cell receptor beta chain was seen only once. Antigen: not known. The CDR3 is made up of 16 amino acids. Trimming stripped 7 bases from V and 5 bases from J, with 20 bases between. Per the germline V gene, CDR1 is LNHNV and CDR2 is YYDKDF (reference sequence). This entry belongs to a study of radiotherapy plus CTLA-4 blockade in lung cancer. Study-wide context: There were objective responses in roughly 18% of patients, and 31% had disease control. Study-level results: There was expansion of tumor-derived TCR clones in blood after radiotherapy plus ipilimumab. Reports identified early blood T cell clone dynamics, with interferon-beta, as the best response predictor.

Sequenced by immunoSEQ multiplex PCR; TCRdb stores in-frame clones only, minus some. In the table there are fewer than 40,000 clones, around 79% of which are singletons. The sequencing used peripheral blood, collected from a patient treated with radiotherapy plus ipilimumab. This chain links TRBV15 with TRBJ1-4; D is uncertain. The receptor comes from a human donor with non-small cell lung cancer who had stable disease on radiotherapy plus ipilimumab. The CDR3 reads CATTQIEGSRNEKLFF. CDR3 DNA: TGTGCCACCACCCAGATCGAGGGCAGCAGGAATGAAAAACTGTTTTTT.